This TCR beta chain derives from a study of T cell repertoires in cytomegalovirus infection (dated by TCRdb to about 2019). Regarding the study in general: Alongside well-studied HLA-B-restricted epitopes, the peptide stimulations were aimed at recently identified HLA-C-restricted CMV epitopes, whose presentation resists viral immunomodulation. Donor HLA type was relevant to the analysis, because carriage of CMV infection together with the matching HLA type was indicated by public TCR beta signatures. Study-level results and caveats: The ex vivo response was dominated by HLA-C-restricted CMV-specific TCR beta clonotypes, which also provided the single most frequent clonotype in two of eight donors. Cumulative frequency of public TCR beta family members discriminated carriers of CMV infection plus the relevant HLA type in this cohort and an independent 352-donor cohort.

Reads for this sample came from an Illumina HiSeq 1500. TCRdb's own reprocessing of the public reads used fastp at Q25 and MiXCR and kept productive beta chains. All rows with the same CDR3 protein become a single entry with the most common DNA and genes. In all, the sample holds around 200,000 distinct CDR3 sequences, and 35% to 40% of those were seen once. The top ten hold 55% to 70% of the sample. There are a few counts of this clonotype. There is no known antigen for this receptor. Nothing much larger sits one base from this clone, and base qualities are not available. Sample treatment or condition, as interpreted from the label and publication: in vitro stimulation with specific CMV peptide epitopes to enrich CMV-specific T cells. Here the sequenced sample was CD8+ T cells from cultured PBMCs, taken from culture after CMV antigen stimulation. The TCR sequence derives from a human donor in good health (CMV status not recorded). Some clones in this sample may be carry-over from other donors' samples.

The DNA sequence reads TGTGCCACCAGCATCCCGAACACTGAAGCTTTCTTT. This sequence encodes CATSIPNTEAFF. The rearrangement combines TRBV15 with TRBJ1-1, with the identity of the D gene unclear. V is clipped by 4 bases and J by 1 base, and the sequence between their germline boundaries is 4 bases long. Measured from the cysteine to the phenylalanine, the CDR3 is 12 residues long. Just the 36-base CDR3 DNA is kept, in frame starting at base 1. Via the germline V gene (reference sequence), CDR1 is LNHNV and CDR2 YYDKDF.